One and the same sample provided the 19 T cell receptor beta chains below, sequenced in a study of response to subunit inactivated influenza vaccine. TCRdb re-called the RT-PCR reads through MiXCR, storing one row per CDR3 protein. The sample has 450,000 to 600,000 distinct CDR3 sequences; about 15% are singletons. This material consisted of CD4+ T cells sorted from PBMCs, taken around 25 months after vaccination. All receptors come from a man in his fifties or sixties who received an inactivated influenza vaccine.

This clonotype was seen many times. The chain joins TRBV4-2 to TRBJ2-1, with D perhaps TRBD2 (6 bases). Germline CDR1 is LGHNA and CDR2 is YNFKEQ. The V gene lost 1 base and the J gene lost 0 bases, with 13 bases spanning the gap. The length of the CDR3 is 17 residues. CDR3 protein: CASSQGLGGASYNEQFF. CDR3 bases: TGTGCCAGCAGCCAAGGACTCGGCGGGGCCTCCTACAATGAGCAGTTCTTC.

This clonotype has more than one count but fewer than ten. The J gene is TRBJ2-7, the V gene TRBV6-1; D may correspond to TRBD1 or TRBD2 (5 bases each). V gave up 7 bases and J gave up 7 bases, with 17 bases separating them. The CDR3 loop spans 13 amino acids. Germline lookup yields CDR1 MNHNS and CDR2 SASEGT. The CDR3 region has the DNA TGTGCCAGCACCCCCCATAGTGGGGGTGAGCAGTACTTC. Its protein is CASTPHSGGEQYF.

The J gene is TRBJ1-3, the V gene TRBV11-2; D gene uncertain. Germline V gene data show CDR1 as SGHAT and CDR2 as FQNNGV. The CDR3 runs 14 residues. V lost 5 bases and J lost 3, with 11 bases in between. The CDR3 is CASSNRYVGNTIYF. CDR3 coding DNA: TGTGCCAGCAGCAACCGTTATGTTGGAAACACCATATATTTT.

J is TRBJ2-5 and V is TRBV5-5, with a tentative D call TRBD2 (6 bases). V was pared by 4 bases and J by 2 bases, with 15 bases between. CDR1 and CDR2 (germline): SGHKS, YYEKEE (reference sequence). CDR3 length: 15 residues. The CDR3 sequence: CASSLGRGFQETQYF. CDR3 in DNA: TGTGCCAGCAGCCTGGGACGGGGGTTTCAAGAGACCCAGTACTTC.

Many counts were recorded for this clonotype. V and J are TRBV10-3 and TRBJ2-2, with a tentative D call TRBD1 (6 bases). The CDR3 has 15 residues. Trimming pared 5 bases from V and 3 bases from J, leaving 13 bases between. The germline V gene has CDR1 ENHRY and CDR2 SYGVKD. CDR3 nucleotides: TGTGCCATCAGTCCTGAGGGGGTTTACACCGGGGAGCTGTTTTTT. It codes for CAISPEGVYTGELFF.

This chain uses TRBV11-1 with TRBJ2-2; 9 bases map to TRBD1. CDR1 is SGHAT and CDR2 is FQDESV in the germline V gene (reference sequence). Trimming took 7 bases from V and 7 from J; bases not matched to a gene: 13. The CDR3 length is 16 residues. CDR3 residues: CASTNTGGVYGGELFF. CDR3 in DNA: TGTGCCAGCACCAATACAGGGGGCGTTTATGGCGGGGAGCTGTTTTTT.

This clonotype was counted ten times or more. This chain links TRBV24-1 with TRBJ1-2; D call uncertain. This CDR3 is built from 12 residues. With 3 bases removed from V and 5 bases from J, the gap between germline ends came to 6 bases. Germline V gene data show CDR1 as KGHDR and CDR2 as SFDVKD. The CDR3 is CATSDEAYGYTF. The DNA of the CDR3 is TGTGCCACCAGTGATGAAGCATATGGCTACACCTTC.

This chain joins TRBV28 and TRBJ1-1, with unresolved D. The germline V and J ends were trimmed by 9 bases and 1 base, with 12 bases remaining between them. This CDR3 contains 13 residues. Germline V CDR1 and CDR2: MDHEN, SYDVKM. The CDR3: CASITSGNTEAFF. DNA for the CDR3: TGTGCCAGTATCACATCGGGGAACACTGAAGCTTTCTTT.

This clonotype has just a few counts. The chain recombines TRBV10-3 with TRBJ2-5, with D possibly being TRBD1 or TRBD2 (5 bases each). CDR1 is ENHRY, CDR2 SYGVKD, per germline. The CDR3 loop spans 13 amino acids. V dropped 6 bases and J dropped 1 base, with 9 bases sitting between them. The CDR3 nucleotides are TGTGCCATCAGCTGGGACGGCCAAGAGACCCAGTACTTC. Its translation: CAISWDGQETQYF.

The chain is built from TRBV5-4 and TRBJ2-1; unclear D gene. The germline gives CDR1 SGHNT, CDR2 YYREEE (reference sequence). The CDR3 loop spans 12 amino acids. Trimming cost V 2 bases and J 12 bases, with 12 bases left between them. Here the CDR3 reads CASSLDGSPQFF. The CDR3 nucleotides are TGTGCCAGCAGCTTAGACGGCTCGCCGCAGTTCTTC. Variable domain in full (rest from reference TRBV5-4 and TRBJ2-1): ETGVTQSPTHLIKTRGQQVTLRCSSQSGHNTVSWYQQALGQGPQFIFQYYREEENGRGNFPPRFSGLQFPNYSSELNVNALELDDSALYLCASSLDGSPQFFGPGTRLTVL.

This clonotype was picked up a small number of times. The chain has TRBV4-1 and TRBJ1-4; D is uncertain. Trimming removed 0 bases from V and 1 base from J, with 9 bases in between. Germline CDR1 reads MGHRA; CDR2 reads YSYEKL. This CDR3 is 16 amino acids long. Here the CDR3 DNA reads TGCGCCAGCAGCCAAGATCCCTGGGGAACTAATGAAAAACTGTTTTTT. Translating gives CASSQDPWGTNEKLFF.

Ten or more counts support this clonotype. V gene TRBV29-1 combines with J gene TRBJ2-6, with D hard to call. The CDR3 contains 14 residues. Germline CDR1 and CDR2: SQVTM and ANQGSEA. V lost 6 bases, J lost 0 bases, and 9 bases lay in between. The CDR3 here is CSVRQVSGANVLTF. The CDR3 bases are TGCAGCGTCCGACAAGTCTCTGGGGCCAACGTCCTGACTTTC.

This clonotype was seen many times. The chain uses TRBV5-1 and TRBJ2-1, with 13 bases fitting TRBD2. This CDR3 contains 16 residues. J was trimmed by 7 bases and V by 4 bases; bases with no gene match: 8. The germline gives CDR1 SGHRS, CDR2 YFSETQ. CDR3 DNA sequence: TGCGCCAGCAGCCAAGAAACGACTAGCGGGAGGAATGAGCAGTTCTTC. The encoded protein is CASSQETTSGRNEQFF.

This clonotype was counted a few times. J is TRBJ2-6 and V is TRBV4-2, with 8 bases matching TRBD1. Germline V gives CDR1 LGHNA, CDR2 YNFKEQ. With V trimmed by 4 bases and J by 0 bases, 11 bases remained unmatched. CDR3 length: 19 amino acids. This CDR3 is CASSPQEGTGASGANVLTF. The DNA of the CDR3 is TGTGCCAGCAGCCCCCAAGAGGGGACAGGAGCCTCTGGGGCCAACGTCCTGACTTTC.

The genes are TRBV18 and TRBJ2-1, with 10 bases identical to TRBD1. J lost 8 bases, V lost 4 bases, and 5 bases had no gene match. This CDR3 spans 14 amino acids. Looked up from germline, CDR1 is KGHSH and CDR2 is LQKENI. The CDR3 region is CASSLPGQGYEQFF. The DNA of the CDR3 is TGTGCCAGCTCACTACCGGGACAGGGGTATGAGCAGTTCTTC.

This clonotype was detected many times. V gene TRBV7-2 combines with J gene TRBJ1-1; 7 bases align to TRBD1. V was clipped by 5 bases and J by 12 bases; unmatched bases: 12. The CDR3 spans 13 residues. Germline-derived CDR1 and CDR2 are SGHTA and FQGNSA. The CDR3 spells CASSVRAGQLTFF. CDR3 DNA: TGTGCCAGCAGCGTAAGGGCGGGACAGTTAACTTTCTTT.

The rearrangement joins TRBV7-9 to TRBJ1-4; possible D gene TRBD1, 5 bases. This CDR3 is 14 amino acids long. With 4 bases removed from V and 8 bases from J, the gap between germline ends came to 14 bases. The germline gives CDR1 SEHNR, CDR2 FQNEAQ (reference sequence). The DNA of the CDR3 is TGTGCCAGCAGCTCCTACCAGGGTCACGAAAAACTGTTTTTT. As protein: CASSSYQGHEKLFF.

The chain couples TRBV6-1 to TRBJ2-4; D not resolved. This CDR3 is 13 amino acids long. Germline V gene sequence: CDR1 MNHNS, CDR2 SASEGT. V was clipped by 7 bases and J by 0 bases, with 7 bases between them. CDR3 residues: CASTTGAKNIQYF. CDR3 in DNA: TGTGCCAGCACCACGGGAGCCAAAAACATTCAGTACTTC.

This chain links TRBV28 with TRBJ2-5; D not certain. Germline CDR1 reads MDHEN; CDR2 reads SYDVKM. Deletions cut 6 bases from V and 1 base from J, with 12 bases between. The CDR3 extends over 14 amino acids. The CDR3 DNA sequence: TGTGCCAGCAGCATGGCCCCGTCCCAAGAGACCCAGTACTTC. Translating it yields CASSMAPSQETQYF.